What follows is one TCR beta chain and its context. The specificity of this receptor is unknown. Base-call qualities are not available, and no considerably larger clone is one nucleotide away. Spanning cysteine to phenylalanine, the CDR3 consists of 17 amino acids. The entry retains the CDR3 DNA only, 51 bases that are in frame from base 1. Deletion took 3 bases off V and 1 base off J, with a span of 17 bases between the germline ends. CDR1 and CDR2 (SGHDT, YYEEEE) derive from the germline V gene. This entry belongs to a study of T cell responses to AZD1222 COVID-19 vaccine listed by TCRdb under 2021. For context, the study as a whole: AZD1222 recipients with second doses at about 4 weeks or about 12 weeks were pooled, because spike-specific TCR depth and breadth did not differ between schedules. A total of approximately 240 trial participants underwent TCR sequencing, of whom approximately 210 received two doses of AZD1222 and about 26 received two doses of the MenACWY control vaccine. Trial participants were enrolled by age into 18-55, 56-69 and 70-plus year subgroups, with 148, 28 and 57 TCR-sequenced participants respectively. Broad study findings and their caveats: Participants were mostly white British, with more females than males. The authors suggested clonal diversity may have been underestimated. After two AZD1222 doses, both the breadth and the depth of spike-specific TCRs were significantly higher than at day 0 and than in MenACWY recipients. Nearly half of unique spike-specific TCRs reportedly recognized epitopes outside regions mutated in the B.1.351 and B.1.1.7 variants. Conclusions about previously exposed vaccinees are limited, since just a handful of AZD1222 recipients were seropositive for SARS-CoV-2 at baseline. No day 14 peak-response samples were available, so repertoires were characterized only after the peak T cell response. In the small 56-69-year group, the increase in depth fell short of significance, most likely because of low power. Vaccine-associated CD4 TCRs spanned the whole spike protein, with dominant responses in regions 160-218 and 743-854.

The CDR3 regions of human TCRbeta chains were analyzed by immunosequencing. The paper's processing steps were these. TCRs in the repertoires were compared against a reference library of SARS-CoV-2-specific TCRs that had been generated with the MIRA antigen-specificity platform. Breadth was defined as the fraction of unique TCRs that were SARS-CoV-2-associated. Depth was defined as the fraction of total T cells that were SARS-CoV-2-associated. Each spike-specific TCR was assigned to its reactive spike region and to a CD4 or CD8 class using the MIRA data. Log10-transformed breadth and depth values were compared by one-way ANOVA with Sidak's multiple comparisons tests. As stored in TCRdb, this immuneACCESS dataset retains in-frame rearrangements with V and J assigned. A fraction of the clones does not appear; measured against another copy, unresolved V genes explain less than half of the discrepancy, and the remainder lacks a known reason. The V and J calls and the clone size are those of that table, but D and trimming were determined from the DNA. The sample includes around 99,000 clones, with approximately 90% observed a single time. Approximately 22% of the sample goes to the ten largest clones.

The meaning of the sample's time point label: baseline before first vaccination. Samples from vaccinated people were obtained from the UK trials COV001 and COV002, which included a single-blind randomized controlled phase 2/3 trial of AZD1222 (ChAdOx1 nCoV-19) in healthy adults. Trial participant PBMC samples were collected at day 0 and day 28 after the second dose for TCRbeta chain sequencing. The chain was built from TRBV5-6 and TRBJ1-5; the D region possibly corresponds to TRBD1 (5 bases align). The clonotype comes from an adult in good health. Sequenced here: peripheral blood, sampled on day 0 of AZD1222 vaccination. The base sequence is TGTGCCAGCAGCTCGGGGCTCACACGGCTAAGCAATCAGCCCCAGCATTTT. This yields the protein CASSSGLTRLSNQPQHF.